This entry is about one T cell receptor (beta chain). Blood, whole and unfractionated, served as the source for total RNA extraction. Authors' data handling: Per-sample TCR counts ranged from about 23,224 to 750,000, median around 100,000. MiXCR was run by TCRdb on the 5' RACE reads, yielding one entry per CDR3 protein. The V and J calls were determined by TCRdb, not by the authors. This sample has over 95,000 distinct CDR3 sequences; 19% occur once, and the top ten carry approximately 2.8%. Germline CDR1 reads SGHRS; CDR2 reads YFSETQ. The CDR3 loop spans 14 amino acids. After removal of 5 bases from V and 8 bases from J, the junction contained 8 bases not matched to a gene. The data stem from a study of human T cells and chemical hapten exposure.

This rearrangement joins TRBV5-1 to TRBJ2-1; 9 bases match TRBD1. This sequence was found in a human donor in good health. As DNA, the CDR3 is TGCGCCAGCAGGGACAGGGGCCTTGTGGATGAGCAGTTCTTC. It codes for CASRDRGLVDEQFF.